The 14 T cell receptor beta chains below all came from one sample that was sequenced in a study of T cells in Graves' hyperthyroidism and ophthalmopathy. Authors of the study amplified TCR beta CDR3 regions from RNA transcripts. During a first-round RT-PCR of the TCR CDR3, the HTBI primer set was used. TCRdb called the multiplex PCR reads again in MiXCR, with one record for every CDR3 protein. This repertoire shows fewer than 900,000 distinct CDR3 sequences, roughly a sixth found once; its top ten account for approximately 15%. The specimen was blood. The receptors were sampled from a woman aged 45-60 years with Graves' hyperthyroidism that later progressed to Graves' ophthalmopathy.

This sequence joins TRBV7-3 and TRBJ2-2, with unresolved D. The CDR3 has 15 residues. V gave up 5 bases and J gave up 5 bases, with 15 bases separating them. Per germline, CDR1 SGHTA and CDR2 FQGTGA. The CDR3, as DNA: TGTGCCAGCAGCAAAGAAGGAGCGTTTACCGGGGAGCTGTTTTTT. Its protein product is CASSKEGAFTGELFF.

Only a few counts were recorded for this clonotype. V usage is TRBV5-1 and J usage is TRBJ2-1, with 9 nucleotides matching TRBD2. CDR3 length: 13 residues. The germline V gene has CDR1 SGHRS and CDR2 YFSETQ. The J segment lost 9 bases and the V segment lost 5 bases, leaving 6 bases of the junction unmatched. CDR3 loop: CASRPRGGTEQFF. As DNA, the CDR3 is TGCGCCAGCAGACCGCGGGGGGGTACTGAGCAGTTCTTC.

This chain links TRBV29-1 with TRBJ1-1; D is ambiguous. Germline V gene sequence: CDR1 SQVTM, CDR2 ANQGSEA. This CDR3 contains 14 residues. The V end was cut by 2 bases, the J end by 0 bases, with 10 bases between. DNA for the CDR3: TGCAGCGTTGAAATTCTGGGGATGAACACTGAAGCTTTCTTT. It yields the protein CSVEILGMNTEAFF.

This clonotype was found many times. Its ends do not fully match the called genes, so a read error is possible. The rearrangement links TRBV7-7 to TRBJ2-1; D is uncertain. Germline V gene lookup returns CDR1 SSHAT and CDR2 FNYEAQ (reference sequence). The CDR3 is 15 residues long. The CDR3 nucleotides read TGTGCTAGCAGCCCGGATCCCGACTCCTACAATGAGCAGTTCTTC. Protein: CASSPDPDSYNEQFF.

CDR3 region: CASSQEGANEKLFF. CDR3 bases: TGCGCCAGCAGCCAAGAGGGGGCTAATGAAAAACTGTTTTTT. This chain uses TRBV4-1 with TRBJ1-4; a possible D gene is TRBD1 (5 bases). The CDR3 spans 14 residues. With 0 bases removed from V and 3 bases from J, the gap between germline ends came to 5 bases. From germline, CDR1 is MGHRA and CDR2 YSYEKL.

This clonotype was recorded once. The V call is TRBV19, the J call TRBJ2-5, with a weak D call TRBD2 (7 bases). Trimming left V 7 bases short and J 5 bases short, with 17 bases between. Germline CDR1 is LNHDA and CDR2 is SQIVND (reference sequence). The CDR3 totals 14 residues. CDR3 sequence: CASTTGGAGETQYF. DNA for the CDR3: TGTGCCAGTACGACGGGGGGCGCAGGGGAGACCCAGTACTTC.

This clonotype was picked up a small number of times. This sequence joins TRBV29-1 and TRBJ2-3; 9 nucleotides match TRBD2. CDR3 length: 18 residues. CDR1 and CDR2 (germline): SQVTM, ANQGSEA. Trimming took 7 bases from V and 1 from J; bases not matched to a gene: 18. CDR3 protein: CSGEGRGGDKFRTDTQYF. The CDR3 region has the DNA TGCAGCGGCGAGGGGCGGGGGGGCGACAAGTTTCGCACAGATACGCAGTATTTT.

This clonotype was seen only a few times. In DNA, the CDR3 is TGTGCCAGCAGCTCAGTACGAACAACAACTAATGAAAAACTGTTTTTT. Translated: CASSSVRTTTNEKLFF. J is TRBJ1-4 and V is TRBV7-9, with D uncertain. Germline V gives CDR1 SEHNR, CDR2 FQNEAQ (reference sequence). The ends were cut back, 4 bases at V and 0 bases at J, with 12 bases in the middle. The CDR3 has 16 amino acids.

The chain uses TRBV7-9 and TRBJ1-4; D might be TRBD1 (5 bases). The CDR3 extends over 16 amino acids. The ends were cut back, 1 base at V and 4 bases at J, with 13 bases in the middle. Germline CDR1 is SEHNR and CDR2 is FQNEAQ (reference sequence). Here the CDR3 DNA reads TGTGCCAGCAGCTTAGTCGGGGCAGGGAGTAATGAAAAACTGTTTTTT. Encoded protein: CASSLVGAGSNEKLFF.

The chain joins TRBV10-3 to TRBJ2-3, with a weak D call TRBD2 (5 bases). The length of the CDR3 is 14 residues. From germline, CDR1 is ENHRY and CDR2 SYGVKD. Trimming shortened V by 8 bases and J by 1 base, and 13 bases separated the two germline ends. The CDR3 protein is CAISEGARTDTQYF. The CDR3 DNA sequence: TGTGCCATCTCTGAGGGAGCCCGCACAGATACGCAGTATTTT.

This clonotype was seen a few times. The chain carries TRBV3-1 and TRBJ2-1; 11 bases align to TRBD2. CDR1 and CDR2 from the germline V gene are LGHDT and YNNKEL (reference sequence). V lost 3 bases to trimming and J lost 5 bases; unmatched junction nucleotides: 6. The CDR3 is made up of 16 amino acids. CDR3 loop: CASSHNLAGGDNEQFF. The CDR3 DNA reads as TGTGCCAGCAGCCACAATCTAGCGGGGGGTGACAATGAGCAGTTCTTC.

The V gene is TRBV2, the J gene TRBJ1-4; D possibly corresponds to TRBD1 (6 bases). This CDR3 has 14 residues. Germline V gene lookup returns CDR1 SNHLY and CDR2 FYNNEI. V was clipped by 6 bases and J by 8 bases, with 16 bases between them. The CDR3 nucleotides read TGTGCCAGCAGGGACACAGGGCGAGTCGAAAAACTGTTTTTT. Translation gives CASRDTGRVEKLFF. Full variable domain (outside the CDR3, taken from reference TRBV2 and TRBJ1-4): EPEVTQTPSHQVTQMGQEVILRCVPISNHLYFYWYRQILGQKVEFLVSFYNNEISEKSEIFDDQFSVERPDGSNFTLKIRSTKLEDSAMYFCASRDTGRVEKLFFGSGTQLSVL.

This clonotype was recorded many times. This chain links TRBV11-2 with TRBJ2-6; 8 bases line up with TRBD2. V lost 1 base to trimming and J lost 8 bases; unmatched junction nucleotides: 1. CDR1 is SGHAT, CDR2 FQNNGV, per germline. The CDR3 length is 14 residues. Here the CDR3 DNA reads TGTGCCAGCAGCTTAGCGGGGGGGACCAACGTCCTGACTTTC. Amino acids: CASSLAGGTNVLTF.

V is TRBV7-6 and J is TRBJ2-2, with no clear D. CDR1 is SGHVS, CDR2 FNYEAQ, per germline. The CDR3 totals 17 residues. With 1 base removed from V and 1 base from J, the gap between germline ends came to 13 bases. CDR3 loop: CASSLGGRVRNTGELFF. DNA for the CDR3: TGTGCCAGCAGCTTAGGGGGTAGAGTACGGAACACCGGGGAGCTGTTTTTT.